The 19 T cell receptor beta chains listed next were all sequenced from one sample in a study of T cell clonotyping in hematopoietic cell transplantation. The assay was immunoSEQ multiplex PCR, and TCRdb's table has in-frame clones only and misses some. The sample comprises approximately 10,000 clones, more than 85% of which are singletons, and 0.79% rests with the top ten. Source material: peripheral blood mononuclear cells. The source of these receptors is a woman aged 50 to 60 in good health. Some clones in this sample may be carry-over from other donors' samples.

The rearrangement links TRBV7-9 to TRBJ1-3; 9 bases are shared with TRBD1. With 6 bases clipped from V and 1 base from J, the junction kept 4 bases outside the gene matches. Per the germline V gene, CDR1 is SEHNR and CDR2 is FQNEAQ (reference sequence). The CDR3 contains 15 residues. The CDR3 DNA is TGTGCCAGCAGTCCACAGGGGGCGTCTGGAAACACCATATATTTT. Protein: CASSPQGASGNTIYF.

This sequence joins TRBV27 and TRBJ1-4; 8 bases are shared with TRBD1. This CDR3 spans 15 amino acids. CDR1 is MNHEY, CDR2 SMNVEV, per germline (reference sequence). The V segment lost 1 base and the J segment 7 bases; nucleotides outside the gene matches: 5. This CDR3 reads CASSLYSGGGEKLFF. In nucleotides, the CDR3 is TGTGCCAGCAGTTTATATTCAGGGGGCGGTGAAAAACTGTTTTTT.

The rearrangement links TRBV19 to TRBJ2-7, with TRBD1 matching 7 bases. Germline CDR1 and CDR2: LNHDA and SQIVND (reference sequence). V trimming: 4 bases; J trimming: 0 bases; junction bases outside the gene matches: 12. The CDR3 consists of 17 residues. CDR3 bases: TGTGCCAGTAGTAAACGCCCAGGGGGTACATACTCCTACGAGCAGTACTTC. This encodes CASSKRPGGTYSYEQYF. Together with reference TRBV19 and TRBJ2-7, the CDR3 gives the full variable domain: DGGITQSPKYLFRKEGQNVTLSCEQNLNHDAMYWYRQDPGQGLRLIYYSQIVNDFQKGDIAEGYSVSREKKESFPLTVTSAQKNPTAFYLCASSKRPGGTYSYEQYFGPGTRLTVT.

The chain recombines TRBV28 with TRBJ2-1, with D tentatively TRBD1 or TRBD2 (7 bases each). CDR3 length equals 12 residues. V was cut by 4 bases and J by 12 bases, with 13 bases left in between. Germline values: CDR1 MDHEN, CDR2 SYDVKM. CDR3 nucleotides: TGTGCCAGCAGTTCTCAGCGGGACAGGCAGTTCTTC. This codes for CASSSQRDRQFF.

The chain couples TRBV29-1 to TRBJ2-5; D perhaps matches TRBD1 (6 bases). The CDR3 has 13 amino acids. Per the germline V gene, CDR1 is SQVTM and CDR2 is ANQGSEA. V shed 5 bases and J shed 4 bases, with 14 bases lying between them. The CDR3 DNA sequence: TGCAGCGTTCATCTGGGGGCTGGAGAGACCCAGTACTTC. Encoded protein: CSVHLGAGETQYF. Together with reference TRBV29-1 and TRBJ2-5, the CDR3 gives the full variable domain: SAVISQKPSRDICQRGTSLTIQCQVDSQVTMMFWYRQQPGQSLTLIATANQGSEATYESGFVIDKFPISRPNLTFSTLTVSNMSPEDSSIYLCSVHLGAGETQYFGPGTRLLVL.

This clone was seen just once. V gene TRBV28 combines with J gene TRBJ1-6; perhaps TRBD1 as D (5 bases). CDR1 is MDHEN and CDR2 is SYDVKM in the germline V gene. This CDR3 comprises 15 residues. The V end lost 3 bases, the J end lost 10 bases, and 16 bases lay between the germline ends. CDR3 in DNA: TGTGCCAGCAGTTTCGTCGGAGGGGCAACGTCACCCCTCCACTTT. Translated: CASSFVGGATSPLHF.

This clone was observed a single time. The gene calls are TRBV4-2 and TRBJ2-2; 10 bases agree with TRBD1. The CDR3 extends over 17 amino acids. CDR1 and CDR2 (germline): LGHNA, YNFKEQ. V was pared by 3 bases and J by 5 bases, with 9 bases of the junction left unmatched. The CDR3 spells CASSHTGTGEGTGELFF. CDR3 coding DNA: TGTGCCAGCAGCCATACCGGGACAGGGGAGGGAACCGGGGAGCTGTTTTTT.

CDR3 sequence (DNA): TGTGCCAGCAGCTTCGGACGGAGCTACGAGCAGTACTTC. Amino acid sequence: CASSFGRSYEQYF. This chain joins TRBV7-2 and TRBJ2-7; D gene uncertain. This CDR3 has 13 amino acids. In germline, CDR1 is SGHTA, CDR2 FQGNSA. The V gene lost 3 bases and the J gene lost 3 bases, with 9 bases spanning the gap.

The rearrangement links TRBV11-1 to TRBJ2-6; no clear D gene. Trimming took off 0 bases at V and 3 bases at J, with 0 bases between the two ends. Germline lookup yields CDR1 SGHAT and CDR2 FQDESV (reference sequence). The CDR3 has 13 amino acids. The CDR3 nucleotides are TGTGCCAGCAGCTTAGCTGGGGCCAACGTCCTGACTTTC. Encoded protein: CASSLAGANVLTF.

This clone was seen only once. The chain carries TRBV5-1 and TRBJ1-1; no definite D call. CDR3 length equals 14 residues. CDR1 and CDR2 (germline): SGHRS, YFSETQ. V gave up 5 bases and J gave up 7 bases, with 18 bases separating them. CDR3 protein: CASRVDGILIEAFF. The DNA for the CDR3 is TGCGCCAGCAGAGTCGACGGTATCCTCATTGAAGCTTTCTTT. Complete variable domain (other parts from reference TRBV5-1 and TRBJ1-1): KAGVTQTPRYLIKTRGQQVTLSCSPISGHRSVSWYQQTPGQGLQFLFEYFSETQRNKGNFPGRFSGRQFSNSRSEMNVSTLELGDSALYLCASRVDGILIEAFFGQGTRLTVV.

The chain has TRBV7-8 and TRBJ1-1, with 10 bases lining up with TRBD1. The CDR3 covers 16 residues. CDR1 and CDR2 (germline): SGHVS, FQNEAQ. V shed 3 bases and J 2 bases; nucleotides not matched to a gene: 6. In nucleotides, the CDR3 is TGTGCCAGCAGCTTGAGGGACAGGGGTTCCAACACTGAAGCTTTCTTT. Translation gives CASSLRDRGSNTEAFF.

The chain couples TRBV6-5 to TRBJ1-2, with 9 bases that match TRBD1. This CDR3 has 14 amino acids. With 8 bases clipped from V and 5 bases from J, the junction kept 9 bases outside the gene matches. Germline V lookup: CDR1 MNHEY, CDR2 SVGAGI. CDR3 DNA: TGTGCCAGCGTGGGGACAGGGTCGCATTATGGCTACACCTTC. It yields the protein CASVGTGSHYGYTF.

CDR3 residues: CASSLGPAYEQYF. The CDR3 DNA reads as TGTGCCAGCAGTTTGGGACCGGCCTACGAGCAGTACTTC. J is TRBJ2-7 and V is TRBV27; D may match TRBD1 or TRBD2 (5 bases each). Deletions cut 3 bases from V and 2 bases from J, with 8 bases between. This CDR3 spans 13 amino acids. CDR1 MNHEY and CDR2 SMNVEV come from the germline V gene (reference sequence).

This chain joins TRBV6-6 and TRBJ2-1; tentatively, D is TRBD1 (5 bases). The V and J ends lost 8 bases and 8 bases respectively, with 10 bases between them. CDR1 and CDR2 (germline): MNHNY, SVGAGI (reference sequence). The CDR3 spans 11 residues. The CDR3: CASVQGDEQFF. The CDR3 region has the DNA TGTGCCAGCGTACAAGGGGATGAGCAGTTCTTC.

The chain employs TRBV4-1 and TRBJ1-2; D possibly corresponds to TRBD1 (5 bases). Trimming pared 4 bases from V and 8 bases from J, leaving 20 bases between. CDR3 size: 15 residues. Germline V gene sequence: CDR1 MGHRA, CDR2 YSYEKL. This CDR3 reads CASSPRDGLIGGYTF. For the CDR3, the DNA is TGCGCCAGCAGCCCGCGGGACGGGCTTATTGGGGGCTACACCTTC.

The chain employs TRBV6-4 and TRBJ1-5; D may be TRBD1 (6 bases). Germline CDR1 and CDR2: MRHNA and SNTAGT. This CDR3 has 16 amino acids. V lost 7 bases to trimming and J lost 0 bases, with 16 bases between them. CDR3 sequence: CASKGVGGYSNQPQHF. The CDR3 DNA reads as TGTGCCAGCAAAGGGGTAGGGGGATATAGCAATCAGCCCCAGCATTTT.

In this sample, this clone turned up once. This chain connects TRBV5-1 to TRBJ2-5, with D unresolved. V was trimmed by 0 bases and J by 1 base, leaving 4 bases between them. CDR3 size: 13 residues. Germline CDR1 reads SGHRS; CDR2 reads YFSETQ. DNA of the CDR3: TGCGCCAGCAGCTTGGGCATCCAAGAGACCCAGTACTTC. Amino acid sequence: CASSLGIQETQYF.

The gene calls are TRBV7-9 and TRBJ1-5; TRBD1 is a possible D gene (5 bases). The CDR3 totals 17 residues. Per the germline V gene, CDR1 is SEHNR and CDR2 is FQNEAQ (reference sequence). The V gene lost 4 bases and the J gene lost 5 bases, with 21 bases spanning the gap. The CDR3 sequence: CASSSSTWGLAYQPQHF. The CDR3 DNA reads TGTGCCAGCAGCTCGTCAACGTGGGGCCTTGCGTATCAGCCCCAGCATTTT.

The J gene is TRBJ2-7, the V gene TRBV6-5; D ambiguous. CDR3 length: 16 amino acids. V dropped 3 bases and J dropped 3 bases, with 18 bases sitting between them. Germline V CDR1 and CDR2: MNHEY, SVGAGI. In DNA, the CDR3 is TGTGCCAGCAGTTATGGAGACGAGGCTCCTCTCTACGAGCAGTACTTC. Protein: CASSYGDEAPLYEQYF.